The T cell receptor beta chain described here comes from a study of blood T cell repertoires in COVID-19. As for the study in general: Samples of COVID-19 (acute and convalescent) were obtained from the United States, Italy and Spain. Sources were T cells, B-cell-depleted T cells, or PBMCs; the material itself was cDNA or gDNA.

Unmatched junction bases numbered 3, after V lost 7 bases and J lost 4 bases. Germline V gives CDR1 MDHEN, CDR2 SYDVKM. The CDR3 is 13 residues long. As originally analysed: Amplification from reference gene primers served as the basis for estimated nucleated cell counts. Sequencing was performed with immunoSEQ multiplex PCR; in TCRdb, only in-frame clones are kept and a portion is missing. V and J calls and clone size are those listed in that table; D and trimming were worked out from the DNA. The data hold under 150,000 clones, with approximately 84% observed a single time. The chain links TRBV28 to TRBJ2-7; 11 nucleotides agree with TRBD2. This clonotype originated in an older man with active or convalescent COVID-19. Input material: peripheral blood. The CDR3 reads CASKTSGTYEQYF. CDR3 DNA: TGTGCCAGCAAGACTAGCGGGACGTACGAGCAGTACTTC.